A single T cell receptor beta chain is shown here with its context. Which antigen it targets is not known. Qualities for individual bases were not recorded, and no much larger clone is one base off. This entry is derived from a study of shared clonotypes between healthy human individuals (dated by TCRdb to about 2020). Concerning the study at large: Three men and two women, aged 18 to 49 years, made up the cohort. For each donor, CD4 naive and CD4 memory were each run on three plates, CD8 naive on two plates, and CD8 memory on one plate. To estimate repertoire size and how much clonotypes are shared between individuals, the study performed deep sequencing of blood TCR repertoires from about five healthy adults. To increase sequencing depth and limit assay-specific biases, TCR repertoire library preparation and sequencing were carried out by different laboratories using diverse techniques. Per donor, leukapheresis produced somewhere between about 0.8 and 9 billion PBMCs.

The investigation overall reported the following: The genetic and exposure-history diversity represented was limited by the small number of donors. Larger estimated clonotype richness was generally found for naive subsets than for memory subsets. Sharing across a few donors was observed for approximately 5% of naive CD4, about 3.2% of naive CD8, over 2% of memory CD4, and about 0.39% of memory CD8 clonotypes. Even with the large sequencing depth, rarefaction of the sorted-subset datasets indicated that sequencing was incomplete. Based on pairwise subsampling, the degree of clonotype sharing among donors was expected to be affected by sequencing depth. Sampling was limited to blood, and TCR repertoires in tissue likely differ from TCR repertoires in blood. Higher generation probabilities were observed for clonotypes shared by all four sorted-subset donors than for non-shared clonotypes.

Using the deep immunoSEQ assay, multiplex PCR amplified TCR CDR3 regions from genomic DNA. Extracted genomic DNA from each cell subset was spread evenly across all wells of several immunoSEQ 96-well plates, with each plate serving as a replicate. For sorted subsets, each replicate PCR was loaded with 150 to 250 ng genomic DNA, equivalent to 30,000 or so T cell genomes. Purified libraries were quantified with a Qubit 3.0 fluorometer, sized on a Bioanalyzer 2100, and re-quantified with the KAPA Library Quantification kit. Each immunoSEQ 96-well plate was sequenced on its own single-read 150-cycle Illumina NextSeq 550 flow cell. For the original study's pipeline: Because only junctional sequences without quality scores were contained in the immunoSEQ output, filtering matching that applied to full-length reads could not be performed. Sequences were annotated with PyIR, a Python wrapper for IgBLAST v1.9, and V/J genes and CDR3 were assigned using IMGT germline references. Reads were filtered out if the reads had weak V/J assignments (E-value above 1e-6), no CDR3, stop codons, out-of-frame junctions, or ambiguous translated residues. A V3J clonotype was defined by an identical inferred V gene, J gene, and CDR3 amino acid sequence. Percentage overlap between repertoires was computed as shared unique clonotypes divided by the size of the smaller repertoire. Three approaches were used to assess repertoire richness: RTK rarefaction, the Chao1 estimator, and Recon v2.1 estimates of unobserved clonotypes. Generation probabilities for all TCRbeta clonotypes obtained by the gDNA method from a few donors were computed using OLGA. TCRdb obtained this table from immuneACCESS and retained in-frame rearrangements with V and J assigned. These tables miss some clones; where compared with another copy, unresolved V genes account for less than half of the shortfall, and the remainder is unexplained. V and J calls plus clone size are reproduced from that table; the DNA served to infer D and trimming. The sample table shows a few million clones, and around 93% are seen once. The ten largest clonotypes hold approximately 0.4% of the sample.

V is clipped by 3 bases and J by 3 bases, and the sequence between their germline boundaries is 15 bases long. Taken from the germline V gene, the CDR1 and CDR2 loops are KGHSH and LQKENI. From the cysteine up to the phenylalanine, the CDR3 has a length of 16 residues. CDR3 DNA only is kept here, 48 bases in frame from base 1. The donors were healthy, HIV-negative adults with no recently reported acute infections or vaccinations. Every donor was a Caucasian adult residing in Nashville, Tennessee, USA. Magnetic negative selection was used to enrich CD4+ T cells, after which naive cells were positively selected on CD45RA and the negative fraction became the memory subset. Blood was collected by leukapheresis, and PBMCs were isolated by Ficoll-Histopaque density gradient centrifugation and then cryopreserved in liquid nitrogen vapor phase. Analytical flow cytometry was used to check the purity and quantity of each magnetically sorted T cell population. Each sorted fraction had its genomic DNA isolated and then quantified by UV absorbance on a Nanodrop 2000c.

The chain was built from TRBV18 and TRBJ2-1, with the D gene not clear enough to name. Sequencing was performed on naive CD4+ T cells from PBMCs. The cell subset or site tag for this specimen amounts to: CD45RA+ positively selected. The sequence came from a man between 18 and 35 years old in good health. Some clones in this sample may be carry-over from other donors' samples. The CDR3 loop reads CASSPGPFPIYNEQFF. The sequence in DNA is TGTGCCAGCTCACCCGGCCCGTTTCCCATCTACAATGAGCAGTTCTTC.